The rows below give T cell receptor beta chains drawn from one sample of a study of tumor-infiltrating lymphocytes in localized non-small cell lung cancer. Clones were read by immunoSEQ multiplex PCR, and TCRdb kept only the in-frame ones, dropping some. The sample carries 9,500 to 15,000 clones, about 85% recorded once. Sequencing was performed on lung tumor tissue. Every receptor here comes from a human donor with non-small cell lung cancer. The CDR3 runs from the conserved cysteine through the conserved F or W. Fields, in order: D gene, clone size, J gene, V gene, CDR3 DNA, CDR3 protein. D genes are given only for firm matches. Some rows have no size entry. The others give once, few or many, or a class for an expanded clone.

NA | NA | TRBJ1-1 | TRBV7-2 | TGTGCCAGCAGCTTAGTGGTCTTGGGGGACTCGGCTTTCTTT | CASSLVVLGDSAFF
NA | once | TRBJ2-7 | TRBV16 | TGTGCCAGCAGCCAGCCTTGGGAACCTCCCCGAAGGAACGAGCAGTACTTC | CASSQPWEPPRRNEQYF
NA | NA | TRBJ2-7 | TRBV19 | TGTGCCAGTAGTCCATTCTACGAGCAGTACTTC | CASSPFYEQYF
TRBD1 | NA | TRBJ2-7 | TRBV18 | TGTGCCAGCTCACCCGGACAGGTCTACGAGCAGTACTTC | CASSPGQVYEQYF
TRBD1 | NA | TRBJ1-2 | TRBV10-2 | TGCGCCAGCAGGACCGGGACAGGCGGAAACTATGGCTACACCTTC | CASRTGTGGNYGYTF
TRBD2 | NA | TRBJ2-7 | TRBV13 | TGTGCCAGCAGCTCAAGACTAGCGGGGGGGTACGAGCAGTACTTC | CASSSRLAGGYEQYF
TRBD1 | NA | TRBJ2-6 | TRBV4-2 | TGTGCCAGCAGCCAAGATGATTCAGGGGGTGGCGGGGCCAACGTCCTGACTTTC | CASSQDDSGGGGANVLTF
NA | NA | TRBJ1-2 | TRBV5-1 | TGCGCCAGCAGCTCAGATGGGGGCTATGGCTACACCTTC | CASSSDGGYGYTF
NA | few | TRBJ1-2 | TRBV6-1 | TGTGCCAGCAGCGGGAGGCAGGTGTATGAGGGCTACACCTTC | CASSGRQVYEGYTF
TRBD1 | NA | TRBJ1-1 | TRBV29-1 | TGCAGCGTCCTCAAGGACAGGGTGGAAGCTTTCTTT | CSVLKDRVEAFF
TRBD1 | NA | TRBJ1-1 | TRBV10-3 | TGTGCCATCAGTGAGTCGACAGGGGACGCACTAAACACTGAAGCTTTCTTT | CAISESTGDALNTEAFF
NA | NA | TRBJ2-3 | TRBV29-1 | TGCAGCGTTGAACTGGGGGGCCGTCCAGATACGCAGTATTTT | CSVELGGRPDTQYF
NA | NA | TRBJ1-2 | TRBV19 | TGTGCCAGTAGTATGGGGCAGGCCTCCTACTATGGCTACACCTTC | CASSMGQASYYGYTF
NA | once | TRBJ1-1 | TRBV10-1 | TGCGCCAGCAGTGAAAGGGGTGCGAACACTGAAGCTTTCTTT | CASSERGANTEAFF
NA | few | TRBJ2-7 | TRBV5-6 | TGTGCCAGCAGCTTGGAGGAGGGGGCGGGCTACGGGCAGTACTTC | CASSLEEGAGYGQYF
NA | NA | TRBJ1-5 | TRBV7-9 | TGTGCCAGCAGCTTCGGGGGAAGCCACCAGCCCCAGCATTTT | CASSFGGSHQPQHF
NA | few | TRBJ1-6 | TRBV9 | TGTGCCAGCAGCGCTTTGGGGGGTAGTTATTCACCCCTCCACTTT | CASSALGGSYSPLHF
NA | NA | TRBJ2-7 | TRBV2 | TGTGCCAGCAACCAAGCGGGCGAGCAGTACTTC | CASNQAGEQYF
NA | NA | TRBJ1-3 | TRBV19 | TGTGCCAGTAGCCCCCCACTGTCGAGCTCTGGAAACACCATATATTTT | CASSPPLSSSGNTIYF
TRBD2 | NA | TRBJ2-3 | TRBV7-2 | TGTGCCAGCAGCTTAGTCGCTAGCGGAACAGATACGCAGTATTTT | CASSLVASGTDTQYF
TRBD2 | NA | TRBJ2-1 | TRBV29-1 | TGCAGCGTGGGGCTAGCGGGAGGGCTCAATGAGCAGTTCTTC | CSVGLAGGLNEQFF
NA | NA | TRBJ1-4 | TRBV30 | TGTGCCTCGGGCGGGGCAGGGCGAGCAACTAATGAAAAACTGTTTTTT | CASGGAGRATNEKLFF
TRBD2 | once | TRBJ2-1 | TRBV7-8 | TGTGCCAGCAGCCGACTAGCGATTGAGCAGTTCTTC | CASSRLAIEQFF
NA | NA | TRBJ1-2 | TRBV2 | TGTGCCAGCACCACATCCTCAAGATATGGCTACACCTTC | CASTTSSRYGYTF
NA | once | TRBJ1-2 | TRBV6-6 | TGTGCCAGCAGTTACTCGCCACAAGCTAGTGACTATGGCTACACCTTC | CASSYSPQASDYGYTF
NA | NA | TRBJ1-4 | TRBV5-1 | TGCGCCAGCAGCTTCGACAGCCTTAATGAAAAACTGTTTTTT | CASSFDSLNEKLFF
TRBD2 | NA | TRBJ2-2 | TRBV5-1 | TGCGCCAGCAGCTTGGCCACTGGTCTAGCGGGGGCTCCCATGCTGTTTTTT | CASSLATGLAGAPMLFF
TRBD1 | NA | TRBJ1-3 | TRBV15 | TGTGCCACCAGCCCCAGGGGGACGGGAAACACCATATATTTT | CATSPRGTGNTIYF
TRBD1 | NA | TRBJ2-5 | TRBV19 | TGTGCCAGTAGTATCGACGACCCGGGACAGGGGCAAGAGACCCAGTACTTC | CASSIDDPGQGQETQYF
NA | NA | TRBJ2-5 | TRBV5-4 | TGTGCCAGCAGCTTTCAGGGTTCGGGGCAAGAGACCCAGTACTTC | CASSFQGSGQETQYF
TRBD1 | NA | TRBJ1-1 | TRBV5-6 | TGTGCCAGCAGCTTGGAGTTGGGACAGGTGAACACTGAAGCTTTCTTT | CASSLELGQVNTEAFF
TRBD1 | NA | TRBJ2-7 | TRBV9 | TGTGCCAGCAGCCGAGGGGACAGTACTATCGAGCAGTACTTC | CASSRGDSTIEQYF
NA | NA | TRBJ1-5 | TRBV6-6 | TGTGCCAGCAGTGTAGACCAGGGCTACAGCAATCAGCCCCAGCATTTT | CASSVDQGYSNQPQHF
NA | once | TRBJ2-3 | TRBV6-5 | TGTGCCAGCAGTTCACACGCAGCCGGGGGCGGGGATACGCAGTATTTT | CASSSHAAGGGDTQYF
NA | NA | TRBJ2-5 | TRBV10-3 | TGTGCCATCAGTGAGGGAGGGGAGCAAGAGACCCAGTACTTC | CAISEGGEQETQYF
TRBD1 | NA | TRBJ1-5 | TRBV19 | TGTGCCAGTAGTACGACAGGGAGCAATCAGCCCCAGCATTTT | CASSTTGSNQPQHF
NA | NA | TRBJ1-1 | TRBV18 | TGTGCCAGCTCACCACCCGGGGCGGGGAACACTGAAGCTTTCTTT | CASSPPGAGNTEAFF
TRBD1 | NA | TRBJ1-4 | TRBV30 | TGTGCCTGGAGTATAGGACAGGGGAATGAAAAACTGTTTTTT | CAWSIGQGNEKLFF
NA | NA | TRBJ2-3 | TRBV2 | TGTGCCAGCAGTGACAGGGGTGGAGGCACAGATACGCAGTATTTT | CASSDRGGGTDTQYF
NA | NA | TRBJ2-3 | TRBV10-3 | TGTGCCATCAGTGTAGCCAGCACAGATACGCAGTATTTT | CAISVASTDTQYF
NA | NA | TRBJ2-5 | TRBV2 | TGTGCCACCTCAGGATACCAAGAGACCCAGTACTTC | CATSGYQETQYF
NA | NA | TRBJ1-4 | TRBV10-3 | TGTGCCATCAGTGCTAATGGGGGGGCGGCAACTAATGAAAAACTGTTTTTT | CAISANGGAATNEKLFF
TRBD1 | NA | TRBJ1-4 | TRBV7-2 | TGTGCCAGCAGTTTCGGGACAGTCGAAAAACTGTTTTTT | CASSFGTVEKLFF
NA | NA | TRBJ1-2 | TRBV4-1 | TGCGCCAGCAGTCCTCAGAAGGGGGAAGGCTATGGCTACACCTTC | CASSPQKGEGYGYTF
TRBD2 | NA | TRBJ2-1 | TRBV29-1 | TGCAGCGTCTACCGTAGCGGGGGGTACAATGAGCAGTTCTTC | CSVYRSGGYNEQFF
NA | NA | TRBJ2-5 | TRBV5-4 | TGTGCCAGCAGCTTGGTCGGCGAGCCAGAGACCCAGTACTTC | CASSLVGEPETQYF
TRBD2 | NA | TRBJ2-5 | TRBV6-5 | TGTGCCAGCAAGGCGCTAGCGGGGAAAGAGACCCAGTACTTC | CASKALAGKETQYF
NA | NA | TRBJ1-6 | TRBV19 | TGTGCCAGTACTAGCGCTAAGGGGTCCTATAATTCACCCCTCCACTTT | CASTSAKGSYNSPLHF
NA | NA | TRBJ2-1 | TRBV7-9 | TGTGCCAGCAGCCCGGACGTCTACAATGAGCAGTTCTTC | CASSPDVYNEQFF
NA | NA | TRBJ1-3 | TRBV5-1 | TGCGCCAGCAGCCGGGACGGAAACACCATATATTTT | CASSRDGNTIYF
NA | NA | TRBJ2-7 | TRBV5-6 | TGTGCCAGCAGCCCCATGGCTAGCGCCCACGAGCAGTACTTC | CASSPMASAHEQYF
NA | NA | TRBJ2-3 | TRBV4-1 | TGCGCCAGCAGCCCGCGACAGTATCTAAGCACAGATACGCAGTATTTT | CASSPRQYLSTDTQYF
NA | NA | TRBJ1-1 | TRBV4-2 | TGTGCCAGCAGCCAAGATGATATGAGAGCTTCGAGGGGGGTATGGAACACTGAAGCTTTCTTT | CASSQDDMRASRGVWNTEAFF
NA | NA | TRBJ1-2 | TRBV5-5 | TGTGCCAGCAGCCCAAGGTACGAGGTCGGCTACACCTTC | CASSPRYEVGYTF
NA | NA | TRBJ2-5 | TRBV5-1 | TGCGCCAGCAGCTTGGGGGGATCATACCTCAAGGAGACCCAGTACTTC | CASSLGGSYLKETQYF